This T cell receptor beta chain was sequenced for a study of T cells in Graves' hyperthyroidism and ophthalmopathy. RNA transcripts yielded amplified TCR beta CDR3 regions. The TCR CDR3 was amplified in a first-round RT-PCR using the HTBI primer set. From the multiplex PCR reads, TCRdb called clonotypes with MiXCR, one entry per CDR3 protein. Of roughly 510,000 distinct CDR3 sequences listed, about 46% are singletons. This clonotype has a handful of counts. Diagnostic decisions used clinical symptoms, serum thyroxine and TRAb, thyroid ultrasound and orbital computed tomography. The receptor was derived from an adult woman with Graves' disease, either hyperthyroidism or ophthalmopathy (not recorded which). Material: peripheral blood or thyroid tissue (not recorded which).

This chain's CDR3 is CASSHYEKLFF. The CDR3 DNA reads as TGTGCCAGCAGCCATTATGAAAAACTGTTTTTT. The V and J genes are TRBV7-8 and TRBJ1-4; D is ambiguous. Trimming removed 5 bases from V and 6 bases from J, with 4 bases in between. CDR1 SGHVS and CDR2 FQNEAQ come from the germline V gene. The CDR3 runs 11 residues. The variable domain in full, with the rest retrieved from reference TRBV7-8 and TRBJ1-4, is GAGVSQSPRYKVAKRGQDVALRCDPISGHVSLFWYQQALGQGPEFLTYFQNEAQLDKSGLPSDRFFAERPEGSVSTLKIQRTQQEDSAVYLCASSHYEKLFFGSGTQLSVL.